This T cell receptor beta chain stems from a study of blood T cell repertoires in COVID-19. Overall study: The United States, Italy and Spain were the sources of the acute and convalescent COVID-19 samples.

Under the authors' procedure: How many nucleated cells were present was estimated from reference gene primer amplification. Data came from immunoSEQ multiplex PCR; TCRdb stores just in-frame clones and leaves some out. V and J calls and clone size are given by that table; D and trimming were obtained from the DNA. Of 150,000 to 200,000 clones listed, around nine tenths are singletons. Germline V gene data show CDR1 as SEHNR and CDR2 as FQNEAQ (reference sequence). Trimming pared 5 bases from V and 0 bases from J, leaving 11 bases between. The CDR3 has 14 amino acids. Input material: peripheral blood. This clonotype was sampled from a middle-aged man with acute or convalescent COVID-19. The V gene is TRBV7-9, the J gene TRBJ2-7, with a weak D call TRBD1 (6 bases). DNA of the CDR3: TGTGCCAGCAGCCCACGGACAGCCTCCTACGAGCAGTACTTC. Encoded protein: CASSPRTASYEQYF.